This TCR beta chain was identified in a study of neurological immune-mediated disorders. The CDR3 contains 14 residues. The ends lost 6 bases at V and 4 bases at J; junction bases unmatched: 5. Germline CDR1 and CDR2: SNHLY and FYNNEI. This clonotype occurred a few times. The target antigen is unknown. Unsorted libraries were generated from 2 million PBMCs held at -80 degrees C. By 5'RACE with 10-nucleotide random UMIs, the cDNA was made. Each CDR3 protein is one row after TCRdb ran MiXCR on the 5' RACE reads. The table has tens of thousands of distinct CDR3 sequences, roughly 7% seen once; the top ten hold roughly 4.3%. Study-level results: The expanded clones of different subjects shared no CDR3 amino acid sequences (suggesting private repertoires in all groups). The level of TCR clonal expansion was highest in patients with HTLV-1-associated myelopathy and lowest in multiple sclerosis, where it fell below the level seen in healthy controls.

The source material was PBMCs. This chain connects TRBV2 to TRBJ1-5, with 8 bases identical to TRBD1. The receptor was isolated from a woman aged 40 to 50 in good health. CDR3 residues: CASSPDRGNQPQHF. DNA for the CDR3: TGTGCCAGCAGCCCAGACAGGGGAAATCAGCCCCAGCATTTT.